This entry lists 28 T cell receptor beta chains sequenced from one sample in a study of regulatory T cells. Primers: 52 TRBV forward and 13 TRBJ reverse. TCRdb keeps only in-frame clones here, not all; method: immunoSEQ multiplex PCR. The sample lists approximately 9,000 clones, approximately 87% occurring once. The source material was CD8+ T cells sorted from blood. These TCRs come from a young adult with CD3G deficiency.

The genes are TRBV11-2 and TRBJ2-3; perhaps TRBD1 as D (6 bases). CDR1 is SGHAT, CDR2 FQNNGV, per germline. V was pared by 1 base and J by 6 bases, with 11 bases between. This CDR3 contains 14 residues. CDR3 protein: CASSLGGPGDTQYF. CDR3 in DNA: TGTGCCAGCAGCTTAGGGGGGCCCGGTGATACGCAGTATTTT. Complete variable domain (other parts from reference TRBV11-2 and TRBJ2-3): EAGVAQSPRYKIIEKRQSVAFWCNPISGHATLYWYQQILGQGPKLLIQFQNNGVVDDSQLPKDRFSAERLKGVDSTLKIQPAKLEDSAVYLCASSLGGPGDTQYFGPGTRLTVL.

DNA for the CDR3: TGTGCCAGCAGCTCATCGCCGGGACTAGCGGGAGTAAACACCGGGGAGCTGTTTTTT. Translating gives CASSSSPGLAGVNTGELFF. The chain joins TRBV11-3 to TRBJ2-2; TRBD2 matches at 14 bases. The CDR3 loop spans 19 amino acids. Losses at the gene ends were 4 bases for V and 2 bases for J; bases not matched to a gene: 9. Germline V gene data show CDR1 as SGHNT and CDR2 as YENEEA.

This clone was counted a few times. The V call is TRBV27, the J call TRBJ2-1; weak D call: TRBD2 (6 bases). Germline V gene sequence: CDR1 MNHEY, CDR2 SMNVEV (reference sequence). The CDR3 runs to 13 residues. Trimming shortened V by 1 base and J by 7 bases, and 8 bases separated the two germline ends. CDR3 sequence (DNA): TGTGCCAGCAGTTTATATGCGGGGAATGAGCAGTTCTTC. This sequence encodes CASSLYAGNEQFF.

This clone was found once. V is TRBV28 and J is TRBJ1-5, with D possibly being TRBD1 (5 bases). The CDR3 totals 14 residues. CDR1 is MDHEN, CDR2 SYDVKM, per germline. The V end was cut by 6 bases, the J end by 1 base, with 10 bases between. The CDR3 loop reads CASSLRDSNQPQHF. The CDR3 coding sequence is TGTGCCAGCAGCCTACGGGACAGCAATCAGCCCCAGCATTTT.

V is TRBV5-1 and J is TRBJ2-6; D is uncertain. The V and J ends lost 0 bases and 7 bases respectively, with 5 bases between them. The CDR3 covers 13 residues. Germline lookup yields CDR1 SGHRS and CDR2 YFSETQ. DNA of the CDR3: TGCGCCAGCAGCTTGGATTCTGCCAACGTCCTGACTTTC. Translated: CASSLDSANVLTF.

This sequence joins TRBV28 and TRBJ2-5, with D uncertain. CDR3 size: 14 residues. The V gene's germline CDR1 is MDHEN and CDR2 SYDVKM. The ends were cut back, 2 bases at V and 3 bases at J, with 10 bases in the middle. CDR3 bases: TGTGCCAGCAGTTTAGAGTTTTCGGAAGAGACCCAGTACTTC. It encodes CASSLEFSEETQYF. The full variable domain, in which reference TRBV28 and TRBJ2-5 provide the parts outside the CDR3, is DVKVTQSSRYLVKRTGEKVFLECVQDMDHENMFWYRQDPGLGLRLIYFSYDVKMKEKGDIPEGYSVSREKKERFSLILESASTNQTSMYLCASSLEFSEETQYFGPGTRLLVL.

The J gene is TRBJ1-1, the V gene TRBV28, with D possibly matching TRBD1 (6 bases). The CDR3 loop spans 11 amino acids. In germline, CDR1 is MDHEN, CDR2 SYDVKM. Trimming removed 6 bases from V and 10 bases from J, with 12 bases in between. CDR3 in amino acids: CASSTLGAAFF. Here the CDR3 DNA reads TGTGCCAGCAGCACCCTGGGGGCAGCTTTCTTT.

The chain combines TRBV27 with TRBJ2-1, with TRBD2 identical over 12 bases. After removal of 6 bases from V and 7 bases from J, the junction contained 7 bases not matched to a gene. The germline V gene encodes CDR1 MNHEY and CDR2 SMNVEV (reference sequence). The CDR3 has 15 amino acids. The CDR3 loop reads CASSLAGGPGNEQFF. As DNA, the CDR3 is TGTGCCAGCAGCCTAGCGGGAGGGCCGGGGAATGAGCAGTTCTTC.

The rearrangement links TRBV6-1 to TRBJ1-5; a weak D match, TRBD1 (6 bases). Trimming stripped 6 bases from V and 9 bases from J, with 12 bases between. This CDR3 contains 12 residues. Germline V gene data show CDR1 as MNHNS and CDR2 as SASEGT. The CDR3: CASSQGLRPQHF. The CDR3, as DNA: TGTGCCAGCAGCCAGGGGTTGCGGCCCCAGCATTTT.

J is TRBJ2-3 and V is TRBV5-1; perhaps TRBD2 as D (5 bases). Germline-derived CDR1 and CDR2 are SGHRS and YFSETQ. Trimming left V 0 bases short and J 4 bases short, with 12 bases between. The CDR3 has 15 residues. The CDR3, as DNA: TGCGCCAGCAGCTTGGCGGGAAACGGGGCAGATACGCAGTATTTT. Translated: CASSLAGNGADTQYF. Drawing the rest from reference TRBV5-1 and TRBJ2-3, the complete variable domain is KAGVTQTPRYLIKTRGQQVTLSCSPISGHRSVSWYQQTPGQGLQFLFEYFSETQRNKGNFPGRFSGRQFSNSRSEMNVSTLELGDSALYLCASSLAGNGADTQYFGPGTRLTVL.

The rearrangement joins TRBV5-1 to TRBJ1-1; D unclear. This CDR3 region has 14 residues. Trimming removed 4 bases at V and 1 base at J, with 11 bases between. The germline gives CDR1 SGHRS, CDR2 YFSETQ. The CDR3 DNA reads as TGCGCCAGCAGCCCCGAACCGGGGAACACTGAAGCTTTCTTT. Translating gives CASSPEPGNTEAFF.

The chain joins TRBV28 to TRBJ2-2; 10 positions match TRBD2. The CDR3 has 16 residues. V lost 6 bases and J lost 4; bases outside the gene matches: 8. CDR1 MDHEN and CDR2 SYDVKM come from the germline V gene. The CDR3 nucleotides read TGTGCCAGCAGACCAATAGCGGGAGGTTTCACCGGGGAGCTGTTTTTT. Amino acid sequence: CASRPIAGGFTGELFF.

V and J are TRBV29-1 and TRBJ2-1, with D possibly TRBD2 on 5 matching bases. The germline V gene has CDR1 SQVTM and CDR2 ANQGSEA. V dropped 6 bases and J dropped 8 bases, with 17 bases sitting between them. The CDR3 spans 13 residues. The CDR3 loop is CSVREYDRYEQFF. CDR3 nucleotide sequence: TGCAGCGTCCGGGAATATGACCGGTATGAGCAGTTCTTC.

The chain joins TRBV19 to TRBJ1-1; D remains unclear. CDR3 length: 11 residues. Germline CDR1 and CDR2: LNHDA and SQIVND (reference sequence). V lost 7 bases and J 4 bases, leaving 7 bases between the germline ends. Here the CDR3 DNA reads TGTGCCAGTATACGCGGCACTGAAGCTTTCTTT. It codes for CASIRGTEAFF.

The rearrangement uses TRBV6-1 and TRBJ2-7, with D maybe TRBD1 (6 bases). The CDR3 has 14 residues. V lost 6 bases to trimming and J lost 3 bases, with 15 bases between them. Germline CDR1 and CDR2: MNHNS and SASEGT. In nucleotides, the CDR3 is TGTGCCAGCAGCTTACAGGGCCTCCACTACGAGCAGTACTTC. As protein: CASSLQGLHYEQYF.

The chain has TRBV19 and TRBJ1-5, with 7 nucleotides matching TRBD1. The CDR3 consists of 17 residues. Losses at the gene ends were 0 bases for V and 2 bases for J; bases not matched to a gene: 7. The germline V gene encodes CDR1 LNHDA and CDR2 SQIVND (reference sequence). The CDR3 is CASSIDGYRGGNQPQHF. The CDR3, as DNA: TGTGCCAGTAGTATAGACGGATACAGGGGAGGCAATCAGCCCCAGCATTTT.

The J gene is TRBJ2-7, the V gene TRBV5-1, with a possible D match to TRBD2 (6 bases). The CDR3 length is 14 residues. Per the germline V gene, CDR1 is SGHRS and CDR2 is YFSETQ. V lost 0 bases and J 3 bases, leaving 10 bases between the germline ends. CDR3 DNA: TGCGCCAGCAGCTTGGGGGACTCGGGCTACGAGCAGTACTTC. It yields the protein CASSLGDSGYEQYF.

This clone was seen only a few times. An end of the junction differs from the germline gene, which may be a read error. The chain combines TRBV6-1 with TRBJ1-6; no clear D gene. The germline V gene encodes CDR1 MNHNS and CDR2 SASEGT. The CDR3 is 14 amino acids. DNA for the CDR3: TGTGCCATCAGTGACGAATTTTTAGGTTCACCCCTCCACTTT. As protein: CAISDEFLGSPLHF.

This sequence joins TRBV7-9 and TRBJ2-2; D is uncertain. This CDR3 is built from 13 residues. V lost 3 bases and J 4 bases, leaving 6 bases between the germline ends. Germline CDR1 and CDR2: SEHNR and FQNEAQ (reference sequence). CDR3 DNA: TGTGCCAGCAGCTTCGTCATCACCGGGGAGCTGTTTTTT. Translation: CASSFVITGELFF.

The chain uses TRBV5-1 and TRBJ2-7; D possibly uses TRBD1 or TRBD2 (5 bases each). In germline, CDR1 is SGHRS, CDR2 YFSETQ. Trimming removed 3 bases from V and 4 bases from J, with 11 bases in between. The CDR3 sequence is 13 residues long. This CDR3 is CASSSDWGYEQYF. DNA of the CDR3: TGCGCCAGCAGCTCGGACTGGGGGTACGAGCAGTACTTC.

Here the CDR3 reads CASRQGTSNSPLHF. The CDR3 nucleotides are TGTGCCAGCAGACAGGGGACCAGTAATTCACCCCTCCACTTT. The chain is built from TRBV27 and TRBJ1-6, with 7 bases fitting TRBD1. There are 14 residues in the CDR3. Unmatched junction bases numbered 5, after V lost 6 bases and J lost 6 bases. From germline, CDR1 is MNHEY and CDR2 SMNVEV (reference sequence).

This clone was seen more than once but under ten times. The rearrangement uses TRBV6-1 and TRBJ2-7; D is perhaps TRBD2 (5 bases). CDR1 MNHNS and CDR2 SASEGT come from the germline V gene. Between the trimmed V and J ends, which lost 3 bases and 2 bases, there was a span of 23 bases. The CDR3 consists of 18 residues. The CDR3 is CASSDKTSGERIPYEQYF. CDR3 sequence (DNA): TGTGCCAGCAGTGATAAGACCTCCGGGGAGAGAATTCCCTACGAGCAGTACTTC.

The V call is TRBV7-8, the J call TRBJ2-1, with a tentative D call TRBD2 (5 bases). The CDR3 is made up of 13 amino acids. V was clipped by 5 bases and J by 9 bases, with 14 bases between them. CDR1 SGHVS and CDR2 FQNEAQ come from the germline V gene. The CDR3 DNA is TGTGCCAGCAGCGACCCACTAGTTTCTGAGCAGTTCTTC. This codes for CASSDPLVSEQFF.

This clone was picked up one time. The J gene is TRBJ2-7, the V gene TRBV28; a weak D match, TRBD2 (5 bases). V lost 6 bases and J lost 0, with 9 bases in between. Looked up from germline, CDR1 is MDHEN and CDR2 is SYDVKM. The CDR3 spans 13 residues. The DNA for the CDR3 is TGTGCCAGCAGCTCGGGATCCTCCTACGAGCAGTACTTC. Its protein product is CASSSGSSYEQYF.

The chain has TRBV7-9 and TRBJ2-1, with D perhaps matching TRBD2 (5 bases). Germline V lookup: CDR1 SEHNR, CDR2 FQNEAQ (reference sequence). This CDR3 is built from 14 residues. V was shortened by 4 bases and J by 6 bases, with 13 bases between the two germline ends. CDR3 residues: CASSSPTRGNEQFF. CDR3 in DNA: TGTGCCAGCAGCTCCCCCACTCGGGGCAATGAGCAGTTCTTC.

The chain combines TRBV28 with TRBJ1-2; D remains unclear. The CDR3 has 15 residues. Germline V gives CDR1 MDHEN, CDR2 SYDVKM. V dropped 4 bases and J dropped 0 bases, with 12 bases sitting between them. CDR3 DNA sequence: TGTGCCAGCAGTTGGGCGGGGATGGCTAACTATGGCTACACCTTC. This gives the protein CASSWAGMANYGYTF.

The count of this clone is one. The chain is built from TRBV11-1 and TRBJ2-1; 11 bases agree with TRBD2. The CDR3 totals 15 residues. The junction had 1 base not matched to a gene; V was cut back by 1 base and J by 5 bases. Germline CDR1 reads SGHAT; CDR2 reads FQDESV (reference sequence). The CDR3 DNA reads TGTGCCAGCAGCTTAGGACTAGCGGGGAACAATGAGCAGTTCTTC. It encodes CASSLGLAGNNEQFF.

The chain carries TRBV27 and TRBJ1-4, with D possibly matching TRBD1 (6 bases). The length of the CDR3 is 16 residues. Germline V gene lookup returns CDR1 MNHEY and CDR2 SMNVEV (reference sequence). Trimming took off 5 bases at V and 4 bases at J, with 17 bases between the two ends. CDR3 coding DNA: TGTGCCAGCAGTCCCACTCCGGGACAAGTTAATGAAAAACTGTTTTTT. The encoded protein is CASSPTPGQVNEKLFF.